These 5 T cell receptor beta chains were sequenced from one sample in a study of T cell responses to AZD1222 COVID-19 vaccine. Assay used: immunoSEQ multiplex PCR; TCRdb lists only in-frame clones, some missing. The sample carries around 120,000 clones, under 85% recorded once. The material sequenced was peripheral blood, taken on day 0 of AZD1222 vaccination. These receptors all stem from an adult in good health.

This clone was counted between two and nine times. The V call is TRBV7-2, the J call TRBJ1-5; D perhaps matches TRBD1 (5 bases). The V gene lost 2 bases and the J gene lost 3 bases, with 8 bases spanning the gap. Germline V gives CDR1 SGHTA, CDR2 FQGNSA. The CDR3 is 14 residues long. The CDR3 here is CASSLTGNNQPQHF. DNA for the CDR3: TGTGCCAGCAGCTTAACAGGTAACAATCAGCCCCAGCATTTT.

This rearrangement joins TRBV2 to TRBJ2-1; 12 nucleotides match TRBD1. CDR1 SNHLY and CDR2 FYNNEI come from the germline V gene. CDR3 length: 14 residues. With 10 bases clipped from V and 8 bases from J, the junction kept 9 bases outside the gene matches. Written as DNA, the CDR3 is TGTGCCACCCAACCGGGACAGGGGGCGCATGAGCAGTTCTTC. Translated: CATQPGQGAHEQFF.

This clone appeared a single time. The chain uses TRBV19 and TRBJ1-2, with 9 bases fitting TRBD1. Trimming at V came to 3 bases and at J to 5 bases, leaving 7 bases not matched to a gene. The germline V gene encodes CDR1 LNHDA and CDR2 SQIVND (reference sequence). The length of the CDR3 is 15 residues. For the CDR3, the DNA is TGTGCCAGTAGTATCACCGGGACAGGGCCATATGGCTACACCTTC. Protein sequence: CASSITGTGPYGYTF.

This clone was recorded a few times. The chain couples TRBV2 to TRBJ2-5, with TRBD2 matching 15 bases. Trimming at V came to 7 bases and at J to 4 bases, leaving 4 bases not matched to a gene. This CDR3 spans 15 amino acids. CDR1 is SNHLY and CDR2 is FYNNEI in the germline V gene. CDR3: CASNGLAGGRETQYF. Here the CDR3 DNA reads TGTGCCAGCAACGGACTAGCGGGGGGGCGAGAGACCCAGTACTTC. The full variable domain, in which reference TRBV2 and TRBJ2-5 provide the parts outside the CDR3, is EPEVTQTPSHQVTQMGQEVILRCVPISNHLYFYWYRQILGQKVEFLVSFYNNEISEKSEIFDDQFSVERPDGSNFTLKIRSTKLEDSAMYFCASNGLAGGRETQYFGPGTRLLVL.

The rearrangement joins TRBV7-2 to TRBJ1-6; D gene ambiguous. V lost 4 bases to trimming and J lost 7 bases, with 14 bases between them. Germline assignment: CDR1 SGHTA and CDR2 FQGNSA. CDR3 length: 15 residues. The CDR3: CASSYRPSQNSPLHF. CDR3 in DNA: TGTGCCAGCAGCTATCGTCCCAGTCAAAATTCACCCCTCCACTTT.